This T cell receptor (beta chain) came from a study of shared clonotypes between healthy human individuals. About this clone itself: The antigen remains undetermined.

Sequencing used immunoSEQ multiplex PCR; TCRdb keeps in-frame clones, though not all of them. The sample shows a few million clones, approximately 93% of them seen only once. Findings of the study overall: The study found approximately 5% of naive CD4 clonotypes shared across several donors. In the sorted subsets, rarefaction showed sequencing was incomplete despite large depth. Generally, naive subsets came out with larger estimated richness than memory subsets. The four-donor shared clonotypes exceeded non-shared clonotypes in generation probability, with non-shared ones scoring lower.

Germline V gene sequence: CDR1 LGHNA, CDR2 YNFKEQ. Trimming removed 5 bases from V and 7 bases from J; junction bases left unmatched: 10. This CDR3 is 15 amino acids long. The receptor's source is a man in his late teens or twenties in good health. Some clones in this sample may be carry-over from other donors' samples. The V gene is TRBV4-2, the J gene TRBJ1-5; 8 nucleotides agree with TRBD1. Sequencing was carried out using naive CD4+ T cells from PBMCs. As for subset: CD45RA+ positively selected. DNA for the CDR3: TGTGCCAGCAGCGGAGGTGGGACAGGTGGCCAGCCCCAGCATTTT. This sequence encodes CASSGGGTGGQPQHF.